This T cell receptor (beta chain) was obtained from a study of blood T cell repertoires in COVID-19. Study-level information: Spain, Italy and the United States supplied samples that represented acute and convalescent COVID-19.

This table comes from immunoSEQ multiplex PCR, and its TCRdb copy is limited to in-frame clones, with some not included. The table has hundreds of thousands of clones, around 90% seen once. Germline CDR1 SGHAT, CDR2 FQNNGV. The CDR3 runs to 14 residues. V lost 4 bases and J 0 bases, leaving 8 bases between the germline ends. V usage is TRBV11-2 and J usage is TRBJ2-3; D is unresolved. The clonotype originates from a man between 18 and 35 years old with COVID-19, enrolled during active disease. Input material: peripheral blood. The CDR3 region is CASSYLVSTDTQYF. In DNA form, the CDR3 reads TGTGCCAGCAGCTACTTAGTGAGCACAGATACGCAGTATTTT.